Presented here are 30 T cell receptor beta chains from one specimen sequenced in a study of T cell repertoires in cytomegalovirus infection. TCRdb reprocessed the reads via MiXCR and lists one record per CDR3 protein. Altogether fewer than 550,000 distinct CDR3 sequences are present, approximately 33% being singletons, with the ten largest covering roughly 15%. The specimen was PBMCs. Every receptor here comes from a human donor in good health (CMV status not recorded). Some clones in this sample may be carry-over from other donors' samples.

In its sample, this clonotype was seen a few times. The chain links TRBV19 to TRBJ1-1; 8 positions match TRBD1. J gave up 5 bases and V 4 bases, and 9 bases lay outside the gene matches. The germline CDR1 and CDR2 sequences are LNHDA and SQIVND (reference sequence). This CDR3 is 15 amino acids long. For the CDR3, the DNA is TGTGCCAGTAGTACCCGGACAGGGAGTGGTACTGAAGCTTTCTTT. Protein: CASSTRTGSGTEAFF.

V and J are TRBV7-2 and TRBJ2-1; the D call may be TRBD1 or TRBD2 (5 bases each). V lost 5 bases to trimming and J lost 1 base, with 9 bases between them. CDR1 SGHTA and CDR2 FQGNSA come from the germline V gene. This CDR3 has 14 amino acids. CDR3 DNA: TGTGCCAGCAGCGGGGGATGGTCCTACAATGAGCAGTTCTTC. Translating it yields CASSGGWSYNEQFF.

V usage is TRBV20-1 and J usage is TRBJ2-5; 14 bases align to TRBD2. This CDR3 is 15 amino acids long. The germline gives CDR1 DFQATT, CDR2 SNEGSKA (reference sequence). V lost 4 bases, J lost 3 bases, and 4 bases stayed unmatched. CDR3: CSATRLAGGKETQYF. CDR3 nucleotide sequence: TGCAGTGCTACAAGACTAGCGGGGGGGAAAGAGACCCAGTACTTC.

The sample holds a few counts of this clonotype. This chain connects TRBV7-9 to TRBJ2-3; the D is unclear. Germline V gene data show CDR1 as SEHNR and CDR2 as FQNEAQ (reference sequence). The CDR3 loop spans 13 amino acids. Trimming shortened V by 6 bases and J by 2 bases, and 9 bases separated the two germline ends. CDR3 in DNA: TGTGCCAGCAGTCCGGACCCCACAGATACGCAGTATTTT. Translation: CASSPDPTDTQYF.

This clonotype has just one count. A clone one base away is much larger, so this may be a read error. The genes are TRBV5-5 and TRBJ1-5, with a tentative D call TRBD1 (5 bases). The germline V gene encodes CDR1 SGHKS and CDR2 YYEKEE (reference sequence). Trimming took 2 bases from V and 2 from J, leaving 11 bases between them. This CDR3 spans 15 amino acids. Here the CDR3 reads CASSLRGVGNQPQHF. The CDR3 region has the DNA TGTGCCAGCAGCTTAAGAGGGGTTGGCAATCAGCCCCAGCATTTT. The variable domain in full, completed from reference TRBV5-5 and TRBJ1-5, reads DAGVTQSPTHLIKTRGQQVTLRCSPISGHKSVSWYQQVLGQGPQFIFQYYEKEERGRGNFPDRFSARQFPNYSSELNVNALLLGDSALYLCASSLRGVGNQPQHFGDGTRLSIL.

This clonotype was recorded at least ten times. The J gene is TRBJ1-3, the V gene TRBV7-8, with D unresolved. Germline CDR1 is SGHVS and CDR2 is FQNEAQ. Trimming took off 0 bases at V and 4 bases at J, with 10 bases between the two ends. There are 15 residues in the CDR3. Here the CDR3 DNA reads TGTGCCAGCAGCTTAGCGACGGCGGGCGGAAACACCATATATTTT. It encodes CASSLATAGGNTIYF.

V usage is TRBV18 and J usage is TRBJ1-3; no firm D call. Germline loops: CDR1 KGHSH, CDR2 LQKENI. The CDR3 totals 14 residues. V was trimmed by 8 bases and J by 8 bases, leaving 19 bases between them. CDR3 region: CASKRDFRGDTIYF. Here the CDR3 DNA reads TGTGCCAGCAAACGGGATTTCCGCGGAGACACCATATATTTT.

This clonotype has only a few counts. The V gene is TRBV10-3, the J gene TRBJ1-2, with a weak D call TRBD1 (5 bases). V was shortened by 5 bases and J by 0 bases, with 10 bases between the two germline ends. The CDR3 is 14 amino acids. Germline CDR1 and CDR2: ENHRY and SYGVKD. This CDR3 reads CAISSDKANYGYTF. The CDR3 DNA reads TGTGCCATCAGTTCGGACAAAGCTAACTATGGCTACACCTTC.

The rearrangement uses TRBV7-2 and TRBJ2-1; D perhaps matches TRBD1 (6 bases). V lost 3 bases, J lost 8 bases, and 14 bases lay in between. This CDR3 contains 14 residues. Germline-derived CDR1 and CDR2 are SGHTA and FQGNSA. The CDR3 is CASSFSDRFDEQFF. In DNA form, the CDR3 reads TGTGCCAGCAGCTTTTCGGACAGATTCGATGAGCAGTTCTTC. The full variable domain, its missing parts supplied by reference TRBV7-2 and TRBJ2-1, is GAGVSQSPSNKVTEKGKDVELRCDPISGHTALYWYRQSLGQGLEFLIYFQGNSAPDKSGLPSDRFSAERTGGSVSTLTIQRTQQEDSAVYLCASSFSDRFDEQFFGPGTRLTVL.

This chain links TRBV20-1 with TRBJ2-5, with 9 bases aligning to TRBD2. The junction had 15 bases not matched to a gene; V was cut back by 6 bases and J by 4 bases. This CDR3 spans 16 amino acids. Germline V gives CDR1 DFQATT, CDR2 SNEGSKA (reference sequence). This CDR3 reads CSAPALSRGGVETQYF. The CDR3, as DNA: TGCAGTGCCCCCGCGCTTTCGCGGGGGGGCGTAGAGACCCAGTACTTC.

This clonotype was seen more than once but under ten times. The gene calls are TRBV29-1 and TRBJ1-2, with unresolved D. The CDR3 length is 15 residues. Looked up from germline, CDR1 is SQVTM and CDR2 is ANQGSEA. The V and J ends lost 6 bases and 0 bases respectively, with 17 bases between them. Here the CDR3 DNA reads TGCAGCGTCCAAGGTGGCGGACCAGCTAACTATGGCTACACCTTC. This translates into CSVQGGGPANYGYTF. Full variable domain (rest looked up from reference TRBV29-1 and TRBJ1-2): SAVISQKPSRDICQRGTSLTIQCQVDSQVTMMFWYRQQPGQSLTLIATANQGSEATYESGFVIDKFPISRPNLTFSTLTVSNMSPEDSSIYLCSVQGGGPANYGYTFGSGTRLTVV.

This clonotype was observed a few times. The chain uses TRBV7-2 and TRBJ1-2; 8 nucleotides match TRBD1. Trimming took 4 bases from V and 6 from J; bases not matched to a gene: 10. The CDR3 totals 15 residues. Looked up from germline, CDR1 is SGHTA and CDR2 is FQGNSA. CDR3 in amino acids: CASSSQGQGMDGYTF. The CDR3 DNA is TGTGCCAGCAGCTCCCAAGGACAGGGAATGGATGGCTACACCTTC. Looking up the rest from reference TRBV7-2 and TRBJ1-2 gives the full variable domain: GAGVSQSPSNKVTEKGKDVELRCDPISGHTALYWYRQSLGQGLEFLIYFQGNSAPDKSGLPSDRFSAERTGGSVSTLTIQRTQQEDSAVYLCASSSQGQGMDGYTFGSGTRLTVV.

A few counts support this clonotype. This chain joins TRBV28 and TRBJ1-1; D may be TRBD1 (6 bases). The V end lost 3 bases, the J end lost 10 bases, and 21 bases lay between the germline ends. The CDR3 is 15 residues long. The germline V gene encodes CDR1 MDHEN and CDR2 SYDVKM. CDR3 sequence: CASSFTYTGLTRAFF. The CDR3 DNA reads TGTGCCAGCAGTTTCACTTATACAGGGTTGACGAGAGCTTTCTTT.

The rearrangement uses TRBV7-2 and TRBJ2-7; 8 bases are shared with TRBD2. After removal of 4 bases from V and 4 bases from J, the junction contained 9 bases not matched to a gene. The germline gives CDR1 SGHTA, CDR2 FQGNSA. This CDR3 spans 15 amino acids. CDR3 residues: CASSSGAGGGYEQYF. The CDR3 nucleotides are TGTGCCAGCAGCTCCGGGGCGGGGGGAGGATACGAGCAGTACTTC. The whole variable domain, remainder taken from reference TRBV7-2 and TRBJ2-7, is GAGVSQSPSNKVTEKGKDVELRCDPISGHTALYWYRQSLGQGLEFLIYFQGNSAPDKSGLPSDRFSAERTGGSVSTLTIQRTQQEDSAVYLCASSSGAGGGYEQYFGPGTRLTVT.

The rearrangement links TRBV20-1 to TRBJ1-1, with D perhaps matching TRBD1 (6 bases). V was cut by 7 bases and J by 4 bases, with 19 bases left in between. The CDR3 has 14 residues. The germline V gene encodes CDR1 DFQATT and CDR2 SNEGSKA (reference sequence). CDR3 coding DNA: TGCAGTGTTAAGAGTGGGGGCGTCGCCACTGAAGCTTTCTTT. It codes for CSVKSGGVATEAFF.

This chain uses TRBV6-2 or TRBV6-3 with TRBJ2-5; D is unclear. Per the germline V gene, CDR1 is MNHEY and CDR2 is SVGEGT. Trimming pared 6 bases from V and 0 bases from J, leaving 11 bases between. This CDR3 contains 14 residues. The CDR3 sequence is CASRHRLDQETQYF. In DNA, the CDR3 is TGTGCCAGCAGACACAGACTCGACCAAGAGACCCAGTACTTC.

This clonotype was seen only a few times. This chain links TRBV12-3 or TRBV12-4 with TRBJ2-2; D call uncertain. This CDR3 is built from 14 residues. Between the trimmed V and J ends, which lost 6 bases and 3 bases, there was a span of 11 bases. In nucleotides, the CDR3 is TGTGCCAGCAGCCTCAGGAAGGACACCGGGGAGCTGTTTTTT. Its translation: CASSLRKDTGELFF.

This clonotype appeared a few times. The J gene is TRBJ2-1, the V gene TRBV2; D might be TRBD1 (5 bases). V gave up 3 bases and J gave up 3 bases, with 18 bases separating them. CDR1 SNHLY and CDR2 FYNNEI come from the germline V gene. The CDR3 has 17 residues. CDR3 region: CASSDGQGRADYNEQFF. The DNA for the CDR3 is TGTGCCAGCAGTGATGGGCAGGGAAGGGCGGACTACAATGAGCAGTTCTTC.

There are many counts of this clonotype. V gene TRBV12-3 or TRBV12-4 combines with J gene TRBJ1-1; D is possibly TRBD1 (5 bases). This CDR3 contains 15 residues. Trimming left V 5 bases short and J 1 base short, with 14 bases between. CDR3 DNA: TGTGCCAGCAGTCTACTCGCGACAGCGAACACTGAAGCTTTCTTT. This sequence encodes CASSLLATANTEAFF.

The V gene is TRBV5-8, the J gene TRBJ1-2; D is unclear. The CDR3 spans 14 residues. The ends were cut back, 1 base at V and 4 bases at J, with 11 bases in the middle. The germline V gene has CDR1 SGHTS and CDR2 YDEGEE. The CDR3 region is CASSLNGRFYGYTF. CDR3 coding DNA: TGTGCCAGCAGCTTGAACGGCAGATTCTATGGCTACACCTTC.

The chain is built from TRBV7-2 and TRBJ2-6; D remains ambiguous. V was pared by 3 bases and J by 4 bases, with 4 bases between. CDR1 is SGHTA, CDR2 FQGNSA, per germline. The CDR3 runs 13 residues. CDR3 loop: CASSFKGANVLTF. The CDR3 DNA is TGTGCCAGCAGCTTCAAAGGGGCCAACGTCCTGACTTTC.

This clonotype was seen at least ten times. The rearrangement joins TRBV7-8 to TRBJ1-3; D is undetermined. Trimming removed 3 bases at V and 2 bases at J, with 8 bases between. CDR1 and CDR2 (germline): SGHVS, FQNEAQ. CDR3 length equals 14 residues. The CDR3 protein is CASSLPTAGNTIYF. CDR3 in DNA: TGTGCCAGCAGCTTGCCCACGGCTGGAAACACCATATATTTT. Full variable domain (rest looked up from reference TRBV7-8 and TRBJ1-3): GAGVSQSPRYKVAKRGQDVALRCDPISGHVSLFWYQQALGQGPEFLTYFQNEAQLDKSGLPSDRFFAERPEGSVSTLKIQRTQQEDSAVYLCASSLPTAGNTIYFGEGSWLTVV.

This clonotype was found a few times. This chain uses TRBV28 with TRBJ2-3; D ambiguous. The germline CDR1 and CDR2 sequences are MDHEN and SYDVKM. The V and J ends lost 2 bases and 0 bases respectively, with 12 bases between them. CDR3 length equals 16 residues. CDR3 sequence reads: CASSLGRIPSTDTQYF. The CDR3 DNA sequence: TGTGCCAGCAGTTTAGGCAGGATCCCTAGCACAGATACGCAGTATTTT.

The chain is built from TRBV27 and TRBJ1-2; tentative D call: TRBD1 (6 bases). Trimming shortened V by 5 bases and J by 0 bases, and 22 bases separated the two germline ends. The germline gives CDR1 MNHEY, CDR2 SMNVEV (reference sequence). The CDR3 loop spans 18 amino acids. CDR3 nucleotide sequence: TGTGCCAGCAGTCCCCTAAACAAACCGGACAGAACTAACTATGGCTACACCTTC. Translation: CASSPLNKPDRTNYGYTF.

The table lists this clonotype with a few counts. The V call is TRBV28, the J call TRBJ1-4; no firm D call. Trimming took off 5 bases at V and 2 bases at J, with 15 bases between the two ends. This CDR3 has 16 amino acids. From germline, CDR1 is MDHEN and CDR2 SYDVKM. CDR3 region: CASSLGPVVTNEKLFF. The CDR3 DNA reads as TGTGCCAGCAGTCTCGGGCCTGTCGTTACTAATGAAAAACTGTTTTTT.

The CDR3 nucleotides read TGTGCCATCAGTGATAGGGGAGCCTACGAGCAGTACTTC. Its translation: CAISDRGAYEQYF. The chain joins TRBV10-3 to TRBJ2-7; perhaps D is TRBD1 or TRBD2 (5 bases each). This CDR3 comprises 13 residues. Trimming took off 3 bases at V and 2 bases at J, with 8 bases between the two ends. Germline assignment: CDR1 ENHRY and CDR2 SYGVKD.

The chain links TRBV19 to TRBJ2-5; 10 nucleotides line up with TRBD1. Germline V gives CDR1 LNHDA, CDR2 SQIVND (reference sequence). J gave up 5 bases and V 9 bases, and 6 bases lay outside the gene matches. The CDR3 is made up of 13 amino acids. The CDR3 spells CASLDRGAETQYF. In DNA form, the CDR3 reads TGTGCCAGCCTGGACAGGGGGGCCGAGACCCAGTACTTC.

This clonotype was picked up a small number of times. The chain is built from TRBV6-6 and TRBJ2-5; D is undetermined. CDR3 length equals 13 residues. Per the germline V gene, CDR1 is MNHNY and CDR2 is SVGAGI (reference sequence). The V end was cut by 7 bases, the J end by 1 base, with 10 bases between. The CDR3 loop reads CASTRAPQETQYF. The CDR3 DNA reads TGTGCCAGCACTAGGGCCCCCCAAGAGACCCAGTACTTC.

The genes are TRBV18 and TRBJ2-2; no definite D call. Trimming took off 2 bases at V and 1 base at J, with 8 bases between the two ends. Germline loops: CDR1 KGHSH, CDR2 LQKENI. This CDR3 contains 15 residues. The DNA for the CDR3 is TGTGCCAGCTCACCAAAACAGATGAACACCGGGGAGCTGTTTTTT. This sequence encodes CASSPKQMNTGELFF.

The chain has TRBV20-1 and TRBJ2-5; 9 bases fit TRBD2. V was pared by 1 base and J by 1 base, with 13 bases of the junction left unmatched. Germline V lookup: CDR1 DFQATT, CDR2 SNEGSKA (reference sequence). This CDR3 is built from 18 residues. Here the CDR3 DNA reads TGCAGTGCTAGAGCTGAGCGGGGGGTCCTGGGGACCCAAGAGACCCAGTACTTC. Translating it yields CSARAERGVLGTQETQYF.